Following are 21 T cell receptor beta chains from one sample sequenced in a study of shared clonotypes between healthy human individuals. TCRdb's table, derived via immunoSEQ multiplex PCR, lists solely in-frame clones and lacks some. The data contain 2 million to 3 million clones, approximately 94% of them seen just once; the ten biggest clones take up more than 0.35%. Sequencing was carried out using naive CD4+ T cells from PBMCs. Subset meaning: CD45RA+ positively selected. The receptors derive from a man between 18 and 35 years old in good health. Some clones in this sample may be carry-over from other donors' samples.

The V and J genes are TRBV4-1 and TRBJ1-4; D perhaps matches TRBD1 (5 bases). Germline V lookup: CDR1 MGHRA, CDR2 YSYEKL. The CDR3 sequence is 15 residues long. Trimming removed 2 bases from V and 4 bases from J, with 11 bases in between. This CDR3 reads CASSQPGTFNEKLFF. CDR3 coding DNA: TGCGCCAGCAGCCAACCCGGGACTTTTAATGAAAAACTGTTTTTT.

This clone was seen once. This chain links TRBV7-6 with TRBJ2-1, with D hard to call. V was clipped by 5 bases and J by 5 bases, with 7 bases between them. This CDR3 spans 12 amino acids. Germline CDR1 and CDR2: SGHVS and FNYEAQ. The CDR3 coding sequence is TGTGCCAGCAGCGCCGAGGACAATGAGCAGTTCTTC. Amino acids: CASSAEDNEQFF.

This clone was found once. V gene TRBV5-6 combines with J gene TRBJ2-2; D not resolved. Per the germline V gene, CDR1 is SGHDT and CDR2 is YYEEEE. V lost 6 bases, J lost 0 bases, and 12 bases lay in between. The CDR3 sequence is 15 residues long. The CDR3 nucleotides are TGTGCCAGCAACGTAGCACCAACGAACACCGGGGAGCTGTTTTTT. Its protein is CASNVAPTNTGELFF.

The chain combines TRBV4-1 with TRBJ2-7, with D hard to call. V gave up 4 bases and J gave up 7 bases, with 23 bases separating them. This CDR3 spans 16 amino acids. Germline V lookup: CDR1 MGHRA, CDR2 YSYEKL. DNA of the CDR3: TGCGCCAGCAGCCCCCCTTTAGGCGGTTCACTACGAGAGCAGTACTTC. Translating it yields CASSPPLGGSLREQYF.

This rearrangement joins TRBV11-2 to TRBJ2-3, with 7 bases fitting TRBD2. Germline-derived CDR1 and CDR2 are SGHAT and FQNNGV. This CDR3 is 14 amino acids long. V shed 5 bases and J 4 bases; nucleotides not matched to a gene: 6. Here the CDR3 reads CASSPLGGSDTQYF. The CDR3 nucleotides are TGTGCCAGCAGCCCCCTGGGAGGGTCAGATACGCAGTATTTT.

The chain carries TRBV5-1 and TRBJ1-3, with no clear D. In germline, CDR1 is SGHRS, CDR2 YFSETQ. The CDR3 length is 16 residues. The V and J ends lost 2 bases and 0 bases respectively, with 12 bases between them. CDR3 in DNA: TGCGCCAGCAGCTTTCGCGGGAGGAACTCTGGAAACACCATATATTTT. Residues: CASSFRGRNSGNTIYF.

This chain links TRBV18 with TRBJ1-4; the D is unclear. Germline values: CDR1 KGHSH, CDR2 LQKENI. The CDR3 contains 15 residues. Trimming pared 6 bases from V and 4 bases from J, leaving 15 bases between. For the CDR3, the DNA is TGTGCCAGCTCCCCTGACACCGCCCGTAATGAAAAACTGTTTTTT. Translating gives CASSPDTARNEKLFF.

This chain uses TRBV28 with TRBJ2-5; 8 bases agree with TRBD1. Germline V gene data show CDR1 as MDHEN and CDR2 as SYDVKM. The CDR3 extends over 13 amino acids. V lost 6 bases to trimming and J lost 4 bases; unmatched junction nucleotides: 4. The CDR3 protein is CASSQGALETQYF. Here the CDR3 DNA reads TGTGCCAGCAGCCAGGGGGCCCTAGAGACCCAGTACTTC.

The chain uses TRBV11-2 and TRBJ2-1, with 8 bases fitting TRBD2. The germline gives CDR1 SGHAT, CDR2 FQNNGV. CDR3 length: 15 amino acids. With V trimmed by 5 bases and J by 6 bases, 9 bases remained unmatched. The DNA for the CDR3 is TGTGCCAGCAGCCCGGGCCGGACTAGCAGCAATGAGCAGTTCTTC. Protein: CASSPGRTSSNEQFF.

The V and J genes are TRBV28 and TRBJ1-5, with a tentative D call TRBD1 (6 bases). Germline V gene sequence: CDR1 MDHEN, CDR2 SYDVKM. Trimming pared 5 bases from V and 5 bases from J, leaving 16 bases between. There are 15 residues in the CDR3. The CDR3 sequence: CASSPGGAWYQPQHF. As DNA, the CDR3 is TGTGCCAGCAGTCCCGGGGGGGCATGGTATCAGCCCCAGCATTTT.

The chain combines TRBV11-2 with TRBJ2-7, with D hard to call. V shed 2 bases and J shed 6 bases, with 14 bases lying between them. The germline CDR1 and CDR2 sequences are SGHAT and FQNNGV. This CDR3 has 14 amino acids. CDR3 nucleotide sequence: TGTGCCAGCAGCTTAATTTTGGCGGCTGCCGAGCAGTACTTC. Translated: CASSLILAAAEQYF.

The chain uses TRBV29-1 and TRBJ2-7; D not resolved. The V end lost 4 bases, the J end lost 3 bases, and 7 bases lay between the germline ends. The CDR3 runs to 11 residues. Germline loops: CDR1 SQVTM, CDR2 ANQGSEA. CDR3 loop: CSVVGLYEQYF. The CDR3 DNA is TGCAGCGTTGTTGGCCTCTACGAGCAGTACTTC.

The count of this clone is one. The chain couples TRBV2 to TRBJ1-1; D gene ambiguous. Germline CDR1 is SNHLY and CDR2 is FYNNEI. V was clipped by 2 bases and J by 4 bases, with 11 bases between them. This CDR3 has 14 amino acids. Here the CDR3 DNA reads TGTGCCAGCAGTGAATTGGTCTCAAGCACTGAAGCTTTCTTT. It codes for CASSELVSSTEAFF.

V and J are TRBV29-1 and TRBJ2-7; D possibly matches TRBD1 or TRBD2 (5 bases each). V lost 2 bases and J lost 4, with 12 bases in between. Germline values: CDR1 SQVTM, CDR2 ANQGSEA. CDR3 size: 13 residues. The CDR3 nucleotides read TGCAGCGTTGAATTGGGGACCCGATACGAGCAGTACTTC. Translated, it gives CSVELGTRYEQYF.

CDR3 DNA: TGTGCCAGCAGTCCCCCTGGACAGGGCGGCTATGGCTACACCTTC. Its translation: CASSPPGQGGYGYTF. This chain joins TRBV28 and TRBJ1-2; the match to TRBD1 covers 8 bases. Germline CDR1 MDHEN, CDR2 SYDVKM. J lost 4 bases, V lost 5 bases, and 9 bases had no gene match. The CDR3 has 15 amino acids.

Regarding this clone: Other DNA sequences within the sample encode an identical CDR3. The chain links TRBV7-6 to TRBJ1-2; the match to TRBD1 covers 8 bases. This CDR3 region has 14 residues. Germline-derived CDR1 and CDR2 are SGHVS and FNYEAQ. V lost 5 bases and J lost 2; bases outside the gene matches: 4. CDR3 region: CASSPGQGNYGYTF. DNA for the CDR3: TGTGCCAGCAGCCCCGGACAGGGAAACTATGGCTACACCTTC.

Worth noting for this clone: The identical CDR3 is also encoded by other nucleotide sequences in the sample. This chain uses TRBV18 with TRBJ1-1, with unresolved D. This CDR3 region has 14 residues. Per the germline V gene, CDR1 is KGHSH and CDR2 is LQKENI. Trimming took off 3 bases at V and 3 bases at J, with 11 bases between the two ends. As DNA, the CDR3 is TGTGCCAGCTCACCGTCCAGTGGGGACACTGAAGCTTTCTTT. Translated, it gives CASSPSSGDTEAFF.

Of note for this clone: Other DNA sequences in this sample translate to the same CDR3. The rearrangement links TRBV10-3 to TRBJ1-1, with 9 bases fitting TRBD1. The CDR3 is made up of 14 amino acids. Trimming removed 4 bases from V and 0 bases from J; junction bases left unmatched: 0. The V gene's germline CDR1 is ENHRY and CDR2 SYGVKD. CDR3 sequence (DNA): TGTGCCATCAGTGGACAGGGGGTGAACACTGAAGCTTTCTTT. Its translation is CAISGQGVNTEAFF.

The chain links TRBV9 to TRBJ2-1; 8 positions agree with TRBD2. The CDR3 extends over 17 amino acids. Trimming at V came to 2 bases and at J to 4 bases, leaving 11 bases not matched to a gene. Germline values: CDR1 SGDLS, CDR2 YYNGEE. As DNA, the CDR3 is TGTGCCAGCAGCGTCCGGGCGGGAGGAAGCTCGTACAATGAGCAGTTCTTC. Its protein is CASSVRAGGSSYNEQFF.

This clone was observed a few times. J is TRBJ1-1 and V is TRBV27; no clear D. This CDR3 has 13 residues. Between the trimmed V and J ends, which lost 5 bases and 3 bases, there was a span of 10 bases. CDR1 is MNHEY, CDR2 SMNVEV, per germline (reference sequence). This CDR3 reads CASSRSLDTEAFF. CDR3 nucleotides: TGTGCCAGCAGTCGGTCTTTGGACACTGAAGCTTTCTTT.

V usage is TRBV5-8 and J usage is TRBJ2-2; 7 nucleotides align to TRBD1. The germline CDR1 and CDR2 sequences are SGHTS and YDEGEE. This CDR3 has 16 residues. The V gene end was trimmed by 0 bases and the J gene end by 0 bases; junction bases not matched to a gene: 2. This chain's CDR3 is CASSLAGTANTGELFF. In DNA, the CDR3 is TGTGCCAGCAGCTTGGCCGGGACAGCGAACACCGGGGAGCTGTTTTTT.